The clone carrying this T cell receptor beta chain has at least ten counts. The read comes to an end 3 residues before the CDR3 does, leaving the germline J gene to fill in the end. V gave up 4 bases and J gave up 3 bases, with 12 bases separating them. The CDR3 loop spans 14 amino acids. Germline lookup yields CDR1 MGHRA and CDR2 YSYEKL. These data originate in a study of T cell clonality in common variable immunodeficiency. Only in-frame clones appear in the TCRdb table, and some are missing; sequencing was by immunoSEQ multiplex PCR. The record shows 40,000 to 45,000 clones for this sample, with no singletons present.

The rearrangement links TRBV4-1 to TRBJ1-1, with D perhaps matching TRBD1 (5 bases). The receptor was isolated from a person between 18 and 69 years old in good health. Sequencing was performed on peripheral blood mononuclear cells. This chain's CDR3 is CASSPLWGDTEAFF. Incomplete CDR3 DNA: TGCGCCAGCAGCCCCCTATGGGGGGACACTGAA.